The clone carrying this T cell receptor beta chain was counted ten times or more. The antigen is not known. V was pared by 2 bases and J by 9 bases, with 11 bases between. The CDR3 has 14 amino acids. Germline CDR1 and CDR2: LNHNV and YYDKDF (reference sequence). A 5'RACE template-switching step, the method used to make TCR cDNA, added a universal primer site and UMIs. TCRdb passed the 5' RACE reads through MiXCR, listing each CDR3 protein once. The sample comprises about 74,000 distinct CDR3 sequences, about 6.6% of which are singletons, and roughly a third rests with the top ten. These data come from a study of T cells after yellow fever vaccination. Study-level information: It was SMART-Seq v4 Ultra Low Input that prepared the fractions with low cell numbers.

The study's findings and limits: Although the secondary response was weaker, it peaked faster, at day 5 versus 15.

This sample comprised CD8+ T cells sorted from PBMCs, obtained 5 to 6 days after the first yellow fever vaccination. V usage is TRBV15 and J usage is TRBJ1-6; possible D gene TRBD1, 5 bases. The receptor comes from a man aged 18 to 35 who received the YFV17D yellow fever vaccine. The CDR3 DNA sequence: TGTGCCACCAGCAGACGAGGGGTCGGTTCACCCCTCCACTTT. It specifies CATSRRGVGSPLHF.